Here is one TCR beta chain with its context. The sample carries other DNA sequences with the same CDR3. This sample was included in a study of blood T cell repertoires in COVID-19. Study-wide context: Sites in the United States, Italy and Spain provided acute and convalescent COVID-19 samples. Nucleic acid was either cDNA or gDNA, and it came from T cells, B-cell-depleted T cells, or PBMCs.

Categorization into cohorts depended on clinical history that participants reported. Authors' data handling: Quantification of nucleated cells was approximated via reference gene primer amplification. Clones were sequenced by immunoSEQ multiplex PCR, and TCRdb holds only the in-frame ones, with some missing. V and J calls and clone size are those listed in that table; D and trimming were worked out from the DNA. The sample includes approximately 300,000 clones, 90% of them seen just once. This CDR3 contains 11 residues. Trimming pared 3 bases from V and 4 bases from J, leaving 4 bases between. The germline CDR1 and CDR2 sequences are SGHVS and FQNEAQ.

The sequenced material came from PBMCs or T cells enriched from blood (not recorded which). The V call is TRBV7-8, the J call TRBJ2-7; D is uncertain. The sequence came from a young woman who had been exposed to COVID-19. In DNA, the CDR3 is TGTGCCAGCAGCTTTAGTTACGAGCAGTACTTC. Protein sequence: CASSFSYEQYF.